This T cell receptor beta chain is from a study of T-cell reconstitution after alpha-beta-depleted transplantation in children. CDR3 length: 20 residues. Germline V gene lookup returns CDR1 MNHEY and CDR2 SVGEGT. V trimming: 2 bases; J trimming: 5 bases; junction bases outside the gene matches: 17. The authors prepared the TCRbeta library with unique molecular identifiers. TCRdb re-analysed the PCR reads in MiXCR, keeping a single row per CDR3 protein. This sample has about 610,000 distinct CDR3 sequences; roughly a tenth occur once, and the top ten carry about 4%. This TCR was sampled from a human donor who donated a stem cell graft to a child with acute myeloid leukemia. The source was PBMCs from the stem cell graft donor, collected from the stem cell graft. V usage is TRBV6-2 or TRBV6-3 and J usage is TRBJ2-5; 13 bases line up with TRBD2. The CDR3 spells CASSYRPRTSGSYLGETQYF. As DNA, the CDR3 is TGTGCCAGCAGTTACCGTCCTAGGACTAGCGGGAGCTACCTGGGGGAGACCCAGTACTTC.